These 22 T cell receptor beta chains were sequenced from one sample in a study of T-cell memory formation after mild COVID-19. TCRdb fed the 5' RACE reads into MiXCR, producing one record per CDR3 protein. The sample yields 200,000 to 250,000 distinct CDR3 sequences, more than 8% seen once. The sample comprised PBMCs or a T cell subset sorted from them (not recorded which). The receptors were sampled from a man aged 18 to 29 who had mild COVID-19 (a few samples of this study predate the infection). Cell type and time point are not known.

The J gene is TRBJ2-3, the V gene TRBV6-4, with 7 bases lining up with TRBD2. The CDR3 has 15 residues. CDR1 and CDR2 from the germline V gene are MRHNA and SNTAGT. V lost 5 bases, J lost 11 bases, and 16 bases stayed unmatched. In DNA, the CDR3 is TGTGCCAGCAGTCCGGGACGAGCGGGGCCCGGGGGGCAGTATTTT. It specifies CASSPGRAGPGGQYF.

The genes are TRBV5-1 and TRBJ2-1; D unclear. Germline CDR1 reads SGHRS; CDR2 reads YFSETQ. Trimming cost V 3 bases and J 2 bases, with 6 bases left between them. The CDR3 has 13 residues. CDR3 region: CASSSSAYNEQFF. Written as DNA, the CDR3 is TGCGCCAGCAGCTCCTCGGCCTACAATGAGCAGTTCTTC.

The chain couples TRBV10-3 to TRBJ2-1, with D possibly TRBD2 on 7 matching bases. With 4 bases removed from V and 7 bases from J, the gap between germline ends came to 17 bases. The length of the CDR3 is 15 residues. Germline V CDR1 and CDR2: ENHRY, SYGVKD. The CDR3 region has the DNA TGTGCCATCAGTGGTGGCGGGGGCCCTTTTAATGAGCAGTTCTTC. It specifies CAISGGGGPFNEQFF.

This clonotype showed up just a few times. The rearrangement uses TRBV7-2 and TRBJ2-7; 11 nucleotides agree with TRBD2. The CDR3 has 15 amino acids. Germline CDR1 SGHTA, CDR2 FQGNSA. Trimming took 2 bases from V and 3 from J; bases not matched to a gene: 3. The CDR3 sequence is CASSLLAGGIYEQYF. The CDR3 DNA reads TGTGCCAGCAGCTTACTAGCGGGGGGAATCTACGAGCAGTACTTC.

There are a few counts of this clonotype. J is TRBJ2-2 and V is TRBV10-3; D gene unclear. The CDR3 sequence is 13 residues long. Germline-derived CDR1 and CDR2 are ENHRY and SYGVKD. V shed 5 bases and J shed 5 bases, with 9 bases lying between them. CDR3 residues: CAISWEGTGELFF. In DNA form, the CDR3 reads TGTGCCATCAGTTGGGAAGGTACCGGGGAGCTGTTTTTT.

This clonotype was counted a few times. V and J are TRBV7-2 and TRBJ2-1; 9 bases are shared with TRBD1. CDR3 length: 14 amino acids. CDR1 and CDR2 (germline): SGHTA, FQGNSA. V shed 6 bases and J 2 bases; nucleotides not matched to a gene: 2. The CDR3 bases are TGTGCCAGCAGAACAGGGGGCCCCTACAATGAGCAGTTCTTC. Its protein is CASRTGGPYNEQFF.

This rearrangement joins TRBV5-5 to TRBJ2-3; D ambiguous. The CDR3 is 14 residues long. Trimming cost V 9 bases and J 2 bases, with 16 bases left between them. Germline V CDR1 and CDR2: SGHKS, YYEKEE (reference sequence). The CDR3 DNA reads as TGTGCCACCTATAGATCAGTCCTCACAGATACGCAGTATTTT. It encodes CATYRSVLTDTQYF.

The gene calls are TRBV7-2 and TRBJ2-1; maybe TRBD2 (7 bases). Trimming took off 1 base at V and 7 bases at J, with 17 bases between the two ends. There are 16 residues in the CDR3. Germline-derived CDR1 and CDR2 are SGHTA and FQGNSA. The CDR3 nucleotides read TGTGCCAGCAGCTTAGAGACCGGACTAGGGGGAAATGAGCAGTTCTTC. Its protein product is CASSLETGLGGNEQFF.

This clonotype was found once. The rearrangement joins TRBV7-2 to TRBJ2-5, with TRBD1 matching over 9 bases. The CDR3 length is 15 residues. V lost 5 bases, J lost 5 bases, and 9 bases stayed unmatched. The germline gives CDR1 SGHTA, CDR2 FQGNSA. CDR3 sequence: CASSRPGTGWETQYF. DNA of the CDR3: TGTGCCAGCAGCAGACCTGGGACAGGGTGGGAGACCCAGTACTTC.

This clonotype was counted only a few times. V and J are TRBV12-5 and TRBJ1-2; D is unresolved. V lost 2 bases and J 8 bases, leaving 15 bases between the germline ends. This CDR3 has 14 residues. Germline CDR1 reads LGHNT; CDR2 reads FRNRAP. The CDR3 reads CASGLPPRLRGYTF. CDR3 nucleotides: TGTGCTAGTGGTTTGCCCCCTCGGTTGCGGGGCTACACCTTC.

This clonotype was observed a few times. The J gene is TRBJ2-7, the V gene TRBV20-1, with D unresolved. This CDR3 comprises 15 residues. CDR1 and CDR2 from the germline V gene are DFQATT and SNEGSKA (reference sequence). The ends were cut back, 3 bases at V and 1 base at J, with 16 bases in the middle. The CDR3: CSARDRHGKSYEQYF. CDR3 nucleotide sequence: TGCAGTGCTAGGGACCGGCACGGCAAATCCTACGAGCAGTACTTC.

This clonotype was detected a few times. The chain recombines TRBV29-1 with TRBJ2-3; a weak D match, TRBD2 (6 bases). This CDR3 has 12 amino acids. The V end lost 5 bases, the J end lost 2 bases, and 8 bases lay between the germline ends. Germline V gives CDR1 SQVTM, CDR2 ANQGSEA. The CDR3: CSVREDTDTQYF. DNA for the CDR3: TGCAGCGTTAGGGAGGACACAGATACGCAGTATTTT.

In this sample, this clonotype turned up many times. The chain employs TRBV5-1 and TRBJ2-1; 7 positions agree with TRBD1. CDR3 length: 16 residues. J was trimmed by 5 bases and V by 4 bases; bases with no gene match: 12. CDR1 is SGHRS, CDR2 YFSETQ, per germline. Written as DNA, the CDR3 is TGCGCCAGCAGCCTAACCCCTTGGACAGGCGACAATGAGCAGTTCTTC. Translation gives CASSLTPWTGDNEQFF.

This clonotype was seen a few times. V is TRBV3-1 and J is TRBJ1-1; TRBD1 agrees at 7 bases. This CDR3 is 14 amino acids long. V shed 4 bases, J shed 5 bases, and the junction held 7 bases outside the gene matches. Per germline, CDR1 LGHDT and CDR2 YNNKEL (reference sequence). In DNA, the CDR3 is TGTGCCAGCAGCCCACAGACAGGGATTACTGAAGCTTTCTTT. Its translation: CASSPQTGITEAFF.

The J gene is TRBJ1-3, the V gene TRBV4-3, with D unresolved. The CDR3 spans 15 residues. CDR1 is LGHNA, CDR2 YSLEER, per germline. With 4 bases removed from V and 2 bases from J, the gap between germline ends came to 12 bases. The CDR3 sequence: CASSRGPATGNTIYF. CDR3 sequence (DNA): TGCGCCAGCAGCCGTGGCCCCGCGACTGGAAACACCATATATTTT.

The V call is TRBV6-5, the J call TRBJ1-5; D is unresolved. The V and J ends lost 6 bases and 2 bases respectively, with 8 bases between them. The CDR3 length is 13 residues. Germline V gene sequence: CDR1 MNHEY, CDR2 SVGAGI. CDR3 sequence: CASRRDGNQPQHF. DNA of the CDR3: TGTGCCAGCAGACGGGATGGCAATCAGCCCCAGCATTTT.

The chain carries TRBV4-1 and TRBJ2-1; D remains ambiguous. The germline V gene encodes CDR1 MGHRA and CDR2 YSYEKL. The CDR3 is 16 residues long. Trimming stripped 1 base from V and 2 bases from J, with 12 bases between. The CDR3 bases are TGCGCCAGCAGCCAAGTTGACCTGATAACCTACAATGAGCAGTTCTTC. Its protein is CASSQVDLITYNEQFF.

This clonotype was found a few times. This chain links TRBV27 with TRBJ1-2; 7 bases are shared with TRBD1. This CDR3 is built from 13 residues. Germline-derived CDR1 and CDR2 are MNHEY and SMNVEV (reference sequence). V was pared by 5 bases and J by 5 bases, with 5 bases of the junction left unmatched. As DNA, the CDR3 is TGTGCCAGCAGTGAAGGGGGCGAGTATGGCTACACCTTC. This encodes CASSEGGEYGYTF.

This clonotype came up a few times. The V gene is TRBV20-1, the J gene TRBJ2-3; D uncertain. The CDR3 contains 14 residues. The V end was cut by 4 bases, the J end by 2 bases, with 13 bases between. Germline loops: CDR1 DFQATT, CDR2 SNEGSKA (reference sequence). The CDR3 coding sequence is TGCAGTGCTAAAGGTGTGGGGTTCACAGATACGCAGTATTTT. It yields the protein CSAKGVGFTDTQYF.

V is TRBV2 and J is TRBJ2-7; D unresolved. The CDR3 covers 12 residues. CDR1 is SNHLY and CDR2 is FYNNEI in the germline V gene. Between the trimmed V and J ends, which lost 2 bases and 9 bases, there was a span of 11 bases. This chain's CDR3 is CASSEPPMGQYV. The CDR3 DNA sequence: TGTGCCAGCAGTGAACCCCCAATGGGGCAGTACGTC.

This chain joins TRBV19 and TRBJ1-2, with D unresolved. CDR1 is LNHDA and CDR2 is SQIVND in the germline V gene (reference sequence). V lost 5 bases to trimming and J lost 4 bases, with 8 bases between them. The CDR3 contains 12 residues. This CDR3 is CASSPDRYGYTF. The CDR3 bases are TGTGCCAGTAGTCCAGACCGCTATGGCTACACCTTC.

The genes are TRBV29-1 and TRBJ1-5; D gene uncertain. V lost 5 bases and J lost 7, with 15 bases in between. The CDR3 extends over 13 amino acids. Germline assignment: CDR1 SQVTM and CDR2 ANQGSEA. The CDR3 DNA reads TGCAGCGTTACGACAAGGGTAGGGCAGCCCCAGCATTTT. Translating gives CSVTTRVGQPQHF. Drawing the rest from reference TRBV29-1 and TRBJ1-5, the complete variable domain is SAVISQKPSRDICQRGTSLTIQCQVDSQVTMMFWYRQQPGQSLTLIATANQGSEATYESGFVIDKFPISRPNLTFSTLTVSNMSPEDSSIYLCSVTTRVGQPQHFGDGTRLSIL.